A single sample is the source of the 14 T cell receptor beta chains below, sequenced in a study of blood T cell repertoires in COVID-19. Sequencing used immunoSEQ multiplex PCR; TCRdb keeps in-frame clones, though not all of them. The table lists 150,000 to 200,000 clones, around 90% of them singletons. Sequencing was done on a sample of peripheral blood. The receptors were sampled from a human donor in a cohort sampled during active COVID-19.

This chain links TRBV2 with TRBJ1-2, with D maybe TRBD1 (6 bases). Germline CDR1 reads SNHLY; CDR2 reads FYNNEI. V shed 8 bases and J shed 2 bases, with 12 bases lying between them. The CDR3 is 13 residues long. This CDR3 is CASGGHLNYGYTF. The CDR3 coding sequence is TGTGCCAGCGGGGGACACCTAAACTATGGCTACACCTTC.

This clone has a handful of counts. The J gene is TRBJ2-5, the V gene TRBV5-1; 9 nucleotides align to TRBD2. The CDR3 spans 14 residues. J was trimmed by 2 bases and V by 1 base; bases with no gene match: 0. The germline CDR1 and CDR2 sequences are SGHRS and YFSETQ. Here the CDR3 DNA reads TGCGCCAGCAGCTTGCTAGCGGGACAAGAGACCCAGTACTTC. Translated, it gives CASSLLAGQETQYF.

This clone was detected a few times. This chain joins TRBV5-5 and TRBJ2-7; D possibly corresponds to TRBD2 (5 bases). Germline lookup yields CDR1 SGHKS and CDR2 YYEKEE (reference sequence). Trimming stripped 1 base from V and 6 bases from J, with 8 bases between. CDR3 length: 12 residues. DNA of the CDR3: TGTGCCAGCAGCTTGTCACTAGGCGAGCAGTACTTC. Encoded protein: CASSLSLGEQYF.

This chain joins TRBV3-1 (or the pseudogene TRBV3-2) and TRBJ2-7, with 9 bases matching TRBD1. CDR3 size: 17 residues. J lost 2 bases, V lost 1 base, and 9 bases had no gene match. Germline V lookup: CDR1 LGHDT, CDR2 YNNKEL (reference sequence). The DNA of the CDR3 is TGTGCCAGCAGCCAAGTCAACCGGGACAGGGTGGCCTACGAGCAGTACTTC. Translating gives CASSQVNRDRVAYEQYF.

The table lists this clone with a count of one. The V and J genes are TRBV9 and TRBJ2-1; D is ambiguous. Trimming pared 0 bases from V and 1 base from J, leaving 11 bases between. Germline-derived CDR1 and CDR2 are SGDLS and YYNGEE. The CDR3 loop spans 16 amino acids. CDR3 loop: CASSVDPRLSYNEQFF. The CDR3 coding sequence is TGTGCCAGCAGCGTAGACCCTAGGCTTTCCTACAATGAGCAGTTCTTC.

The chain has TRBV18 and TRBJ1-1; D is undetermined. Trimming took 1 base from V and 6 from J, leaving 15 bases between them. This CDR3 spans 15 amino acids. From germline, CDR1 is KGHSH and CDR2 LQKENI. The CDR3 here is CASSPLRARSPEAFF. CDR3 DNA: TGTGCCAGCTCACCACTGCGGGCCAGAAGCCCTGAAGCTTTCTTT.

This rearrangement joins TRBV11-2 to TRBJ2-2; 7 bases are a match to TRBD1. This CDR3 is built from 16 residues. V shed 5 bases and J 1 base; nucleotides not matched to a gene: 7. Germline V CDR1 and CDR2: SGHAT, FQNNGV. The CDR3 reads CASSPARDRNTGELFF. The CDR3 coding sequence is TGTGCCAGCAGCCCAGCCCGGGACAGGAACACCGGGGAGCTGTTTTTT.

The chain couples TRBV7-2 to TRBJ1-6; TRBD1 matches at 9 bases. The J segment lost 8 bases and the V segment lost 0 bases, leaving 5 bases of the junction unmatched. CDR1 is SGHTA, CDR2 FQGNSA, per germline. This CDR3 contains 16 residues. The CDR3 coding sequence is TGTGCCAGCAGCTTAGCCCGGGACAGGGTTTATTCACCCCTCCACTTT. This gives the protein CASSLARDRVYSPLHF.

This sequence joins TRBV6-2 or TRBV6-3 and TRBJ1-5; 10 nucleotides match TRBD1. The CDR3 runs to 15 residues. The V and J ends lost 2 bases and 6 bases, in that order; junction bases with no gene match: 4. CDR1 and CDR2 (germline): MNHEY, SVGEGT. For the CDR3, the DNA is TGTGCCAGCAGTTACACCGGGACAGGGGCTCAGCCCCAGCATTTT. The encoded protein is CASSYTGTGAQPQHF.

The CDR3 DNA reads as TGCGCCAGCGCAAACACTAGCGGGAGCGACACCGGGGAGCTGTTTTTT. It specifies CASANTSGSDTGELFF. The chain couples TRBV10-1 to TRBJ2-2; 11 positions agree with TRBD2. The germline gives CDR1 WNHNN, CDR2 SYGVQD (reference sequence). Losses at the gene ends were 8 bases for V and 3 bases for J; bases not matched to a gene: 8. CDR3 length: 16 residues.

This chain links TRBV7-2 with TRBJ1-1; TRBD1 matches 10 bases. V gave up 3 bases and J gave up 4 bases; unmatched junction bases: 2. Germline CDR1 is SGHTA and CDR2 is FQGNSA. The CDR3 has 14 amino acids. The CDR3 sequence: CASSLDRGSTEAFF. Here the CDR3 DNA reads TGTGCCAGCAGCTTGGACAGGGGGAGCACTGAAGCTTTCTTT.

The gene calls are TRBV5-6 and TRBJ1-2; possible D gene TRBD1, 6 bases. The CDR3 extends over 15 amino acids. Per germline, CDR1 SGHDT and CDR2 YYEEEE. Deletions cut 0 bases from V and 4 bases from J, with 13 bases between. The CDR3 loop is CASSLVGGAGYGYTF. The CDR3 DNA reads as TGTGCCAGCAGCTTGGTTGGGGGCGCGGGCTATGGCTACACCTTC.

The CDR3 nucleotides are TGTGCCAGCAGTTTTGGCGGGAGTCGTAGTGAGCAGTTCTTC. Its protein is CASSFGGSRSEQFF. This chain uses TRBV28 with TRBJ2-1, with 7 nucleotides matching TRBD2. V dropped 3 bases and J dropped 9; count of bases not matched to a gene: 8. The CDR3 has 14 residues. Germline V gene sequence: CDR1 MDHEN, CDR2 SYDVKM.

The genes are TRBV7-2 and TRBJ2-7, with 7 bases identical to TRBD2. The trim removed 2 bases at V and 1 base at J, leaving 5 bases unmatched. The CDR3 contains 15 residues. CDR1 SGHTA and CDR2 FQGNSA come from the germline V gene. The CDR3 sequence is CASSLKSSGSYEQYF. Here the CDR3 DNA reads TGTGCCAGCAGCTTAAAATCTAGCGGTTCCTACGAGCAGTACTTC.